This T cell receptor (beta chain) was sequenced in a study of OX40 agonist ivuxolimab in advanced cancers. Study context: Earlier treatment with anti-PD-1, anti-PD-L1 or anti-CTLA-4 was permitted, and approximately 38% had received some. The study, taken as a whole, reports: More expanded clones were seen, on average, in CD8+ T cells than in CD4+. Among the lowest peripheral clonal expansion occurred in 0.1-3.0 mg/kg partial responders. Expanded peripheral T cell antigen specificity was not determined.

A remark on this clone: Antigen specificity is unknown.

V dropped 1 base and J dropped 1; count of bases not matched to a gene: 0. Germline CDR1 is LGHNA and CDR2 is YSLEER. The CDR3 covers 16 residues. Clones were sequenced by immunoSEQ multiplex PCR, and TCRdb holds only the in-frame ones, with some missing. Of over 5,000 clones in the sample, less than 85% are singletons; the top ten hold around 60%. The chain is built from TRBV4-3 and TRBJ2-2; 10 positions match TRBD2. This specimen was CD4+ or CD8+ T cells sorted from blood, taken in a trial of the OX40 agonist ivuxolimab. The clonotype originates from an adult with an advanced solid tumor such as melanoma, head and neck, liver or kidney cancer. The CDR3 spells CASSQGLAGNTGELFF. The CDR3 DNA is TGCGCCAGCAGCCAAGGACTAGCGGGGAACACCGGGGAGCTGTTTTTT.